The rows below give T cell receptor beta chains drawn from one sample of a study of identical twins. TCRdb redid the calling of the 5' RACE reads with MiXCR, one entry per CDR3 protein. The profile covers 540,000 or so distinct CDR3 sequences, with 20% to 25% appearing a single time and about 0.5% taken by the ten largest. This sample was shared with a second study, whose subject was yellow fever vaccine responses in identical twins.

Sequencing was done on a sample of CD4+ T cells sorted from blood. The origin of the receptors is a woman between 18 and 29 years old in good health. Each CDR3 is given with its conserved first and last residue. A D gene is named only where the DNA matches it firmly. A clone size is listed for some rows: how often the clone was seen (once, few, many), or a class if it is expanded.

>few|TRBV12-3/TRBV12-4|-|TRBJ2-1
TGTGCCAGCAGTTTTAAGGGGGACAATGAGCAGTTCTTC
CASSFKGDNEQFF
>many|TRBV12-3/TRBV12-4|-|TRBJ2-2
TGTGCCAGCACCTACCTCGGGACTGCGAACACCGGGGAGCTGTTTTTT
CASTYLGTANTGELFF
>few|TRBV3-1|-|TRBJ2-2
TGTGCCACCCGGCGTGATCGGAAAACGAACACCGGGGAGCTGTTTTTT
CATRRDRKTNTGELFF
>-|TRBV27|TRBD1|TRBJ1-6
TGTGCCAGCAGTTTAGCAGGGGGGGGTATTTCACCCCTCCACTTT
CASSLAGGGISPLHF
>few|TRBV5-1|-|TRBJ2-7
TGCGCCAGCGGGACTGGACCCTACGAGCAGTACTTC
CASGTGPYEQYF
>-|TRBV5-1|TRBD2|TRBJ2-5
TGCGCCAGCAGCCGCCTCCTAGCGGGGTTTCAAGAGACCCAGTACTTC
CASSRLLAGFQETQYF
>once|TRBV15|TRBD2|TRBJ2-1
TGTGCCACCACTGGGGGGGTAACGGTCAACAATGAGCAGTTCTTC
CATTGGVTVNNEQFF
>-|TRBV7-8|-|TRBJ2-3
TGTGCCAGCAGCTTAGCGGTCGTTAACACAGATACGCAGTATTTT
CASSLAVVNTDTQYF
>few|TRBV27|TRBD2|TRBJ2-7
TGTGCCAGCAGTTTTCGGGAGGGCCGACACGAGCAGTACTTC
CASSFREGRHEQYF
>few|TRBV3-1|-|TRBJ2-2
TGTGCCAGCAGCCAAGTGTGGAATTCGAACACCGGGGAGCTGTTTTTT
CASSQVWNSNTGELFF
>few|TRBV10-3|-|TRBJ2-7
TGTGCCATCGCGGGAACCTACGAGCAGTACTTC
CAIAGTYEQYF
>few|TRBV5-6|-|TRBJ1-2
TGTGCCAGCAGCTTGGGGTCAGCTACTAACTATGGCTACACCTTC
CASSLGSATNYGYTF
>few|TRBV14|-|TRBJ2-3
TGTGCCAGCAGCCAAGGACAGTTCACAGATACGCAGTATTTT
CASSQGQFTDTQYF
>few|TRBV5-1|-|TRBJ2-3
TGCGCCAGCAGCTTGCCGGCCAGGGATGGGGGAGCAGATACGCAGTATTTT
CASSLPARDGGADTQYF
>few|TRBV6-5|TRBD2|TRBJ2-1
TGTGCCAGCAGTTACCTCCCCCCCGGCGGGGGGACTTACAATGAGCAGTTCTTC
CASSYLPPGGGTYNEQFF
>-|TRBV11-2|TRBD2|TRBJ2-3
TGTGCCAGCAGCTTACTCTTACTAGCGGGAGGGTCGGGTGATACGCAGTATTTT
CASSLLLLAGGSGDTQYF
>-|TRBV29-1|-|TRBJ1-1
TGCAGCGTTGAAGATCGAGGGAAGGGCCCTGAAGCTTTCTTT
CSVEDRGKGPEAFF
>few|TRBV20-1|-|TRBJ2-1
TGCAGTGCTAGACGGGACTTCCGCTCCTACAATGAGCAGTTCTTC
CSARRDFRSYNEQFF
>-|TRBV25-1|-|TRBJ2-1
TGTGCCATTACCCCCACGGGCGGAAACAATGAGCAGTTCTTC
CAITPTGGNNEQFF
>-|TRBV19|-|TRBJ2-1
TGTGCCAGTAGTATGGGGGACTCCTACAATGAGCAGTTCTTC
CASSMGDSYNEQFF
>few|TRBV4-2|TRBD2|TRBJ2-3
TGTGCCAGCAGCCAAGGTACTAGCGGGAGAGAAGATACGCAGTATTTT
CASSQGTSGREDTQYF
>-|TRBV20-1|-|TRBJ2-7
TGCAGTGCTAGATACGACAGACTCTACGAGCAGTGCTTC
CSARYDRLYEQCF
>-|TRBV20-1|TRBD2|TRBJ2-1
TGCAGTGCTAGAGAGGTCGCTAGCGGAGAGCAGTTCTTC
CSAREVASGEQFF
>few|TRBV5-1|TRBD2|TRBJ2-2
TGCGCCAGCAGCCACCCCAATACTAGCGGAAACACCGGGGAGCTGTTTTTT
CASSHPNTSGNTGELFF
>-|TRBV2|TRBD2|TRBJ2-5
TGTGCCAGCAGTGAGCCGCTAGCGGGGGGAAAGACCCAGTACTTC
CASSEPLAGGKTQYF
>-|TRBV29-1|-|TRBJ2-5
TGCAGCGTTGGGGTTATTTCAGTCCAGTACTTC
CSVGVISVQYF
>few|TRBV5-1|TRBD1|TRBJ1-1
TGCGCCAGCAGCAAAGGGGACAGGGGAGGGGGAAACACTGAAGCTTTCTTT
CASSKGDRGGGNTEAFF
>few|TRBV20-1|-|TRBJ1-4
TGCAGTGGTTTGGGGGGTAATGAAAAACTGTTTTTT
CSGLGGNEKLFF
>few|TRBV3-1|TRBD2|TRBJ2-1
TGTGCCAGCAGCCAAGCCGGCGTAGCGGGGAGTTCAAGACAGTTCTTC
CASSQAGVAGSSRQFF